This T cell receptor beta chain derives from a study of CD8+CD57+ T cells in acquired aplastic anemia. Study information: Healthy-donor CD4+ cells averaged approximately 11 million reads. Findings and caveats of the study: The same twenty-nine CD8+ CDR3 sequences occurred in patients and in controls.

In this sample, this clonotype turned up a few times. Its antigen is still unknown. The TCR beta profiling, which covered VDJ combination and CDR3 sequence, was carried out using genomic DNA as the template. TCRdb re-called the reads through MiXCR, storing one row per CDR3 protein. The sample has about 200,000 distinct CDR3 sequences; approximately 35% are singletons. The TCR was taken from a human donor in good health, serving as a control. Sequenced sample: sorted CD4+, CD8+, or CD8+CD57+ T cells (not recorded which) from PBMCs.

The CDR3 DNA reads as TGCGCCAGCAGAGGCTCGGGGACCAAAAACATTCAGTACTTC. This translates into CASRGSGTKNIQYF. This chain links TRBV5-1 with TRBJ2-4, with TRBD2 as a possible D gene (5 bases). V lost 5 bases and J lost 2, with 11 bases in between. Germline-derived CDR1 and CDR2 are SGHRS and YFSETQ. This CDR3 spans 14 amino acids.